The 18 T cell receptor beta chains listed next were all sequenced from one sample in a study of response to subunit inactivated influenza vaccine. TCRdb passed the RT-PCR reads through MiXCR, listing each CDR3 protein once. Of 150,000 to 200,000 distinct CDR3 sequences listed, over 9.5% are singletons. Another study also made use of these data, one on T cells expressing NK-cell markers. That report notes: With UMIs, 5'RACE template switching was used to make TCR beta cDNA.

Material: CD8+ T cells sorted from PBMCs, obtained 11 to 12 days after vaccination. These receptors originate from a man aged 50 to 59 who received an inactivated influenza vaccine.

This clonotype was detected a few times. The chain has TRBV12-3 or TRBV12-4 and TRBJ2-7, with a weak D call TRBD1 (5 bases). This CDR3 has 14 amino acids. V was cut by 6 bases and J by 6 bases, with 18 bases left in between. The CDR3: CASSHRTRKGEQYF. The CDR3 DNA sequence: TGTGCCAGCAGCCACAGGACCCGGAAGGGCGAGCAGTACTTC.

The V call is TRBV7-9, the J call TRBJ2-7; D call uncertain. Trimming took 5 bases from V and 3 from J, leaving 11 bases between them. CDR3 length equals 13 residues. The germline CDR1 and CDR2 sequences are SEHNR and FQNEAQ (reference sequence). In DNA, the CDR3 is TGTGCCAGCAGCCCACTCCGGAGCTACGAGCAGTACTTC. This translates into CASSPLRSYEQYF.

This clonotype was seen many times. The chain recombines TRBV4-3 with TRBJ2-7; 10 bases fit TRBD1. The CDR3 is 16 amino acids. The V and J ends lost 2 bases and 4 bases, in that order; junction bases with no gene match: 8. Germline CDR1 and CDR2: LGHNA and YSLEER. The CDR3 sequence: CASSQLPGTGEYEQYF. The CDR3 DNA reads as TGCGCCAGCAGCCAACTACCCGGGACAGGGGAATACGAGCAGTACTTC.

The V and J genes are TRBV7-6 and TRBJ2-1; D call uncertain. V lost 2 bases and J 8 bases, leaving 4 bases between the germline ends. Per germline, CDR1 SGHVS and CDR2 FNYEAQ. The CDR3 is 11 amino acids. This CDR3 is CASSLSDEQFF. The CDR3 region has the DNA TGTGCCAGCAGCTTATCCGATGAGCAGTTCTTC.

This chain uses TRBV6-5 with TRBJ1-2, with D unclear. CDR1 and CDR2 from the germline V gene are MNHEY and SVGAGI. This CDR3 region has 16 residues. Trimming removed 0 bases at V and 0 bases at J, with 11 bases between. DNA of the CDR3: TGTGCCAGCAGTTACTCCAGCTTAGAAGCTAACTATGGCTACACCTTC. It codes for CASSYSSLEANYGYTF.

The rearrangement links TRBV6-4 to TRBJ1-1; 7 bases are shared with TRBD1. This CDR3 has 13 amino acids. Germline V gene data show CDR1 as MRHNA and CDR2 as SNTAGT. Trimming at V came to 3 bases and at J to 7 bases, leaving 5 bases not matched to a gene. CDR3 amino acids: CASSDKRQGEAFF. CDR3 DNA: TGTGCCAGCAGTGATAAAAGACAGGGTGAAGCTTTCTTT.

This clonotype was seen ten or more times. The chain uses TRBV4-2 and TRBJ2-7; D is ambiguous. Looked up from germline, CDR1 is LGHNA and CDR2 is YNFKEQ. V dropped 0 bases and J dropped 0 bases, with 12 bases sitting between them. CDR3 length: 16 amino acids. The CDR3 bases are TGTGCCAGCAGCCAAGAAACAAGAGATAGCTCCTACGAGCAGTACTTC. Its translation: CASSQETRDSSYEQYF.

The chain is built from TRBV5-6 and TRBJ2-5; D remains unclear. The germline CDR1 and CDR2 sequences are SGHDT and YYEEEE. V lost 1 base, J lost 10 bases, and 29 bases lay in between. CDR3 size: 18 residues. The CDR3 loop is CASSLKIIRAAPFEGQYF. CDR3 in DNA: TGTGCCAGCAGCTTGAAAATAATCCGGGCGGCCCCATTTGAAGGCCAGTACTTC.

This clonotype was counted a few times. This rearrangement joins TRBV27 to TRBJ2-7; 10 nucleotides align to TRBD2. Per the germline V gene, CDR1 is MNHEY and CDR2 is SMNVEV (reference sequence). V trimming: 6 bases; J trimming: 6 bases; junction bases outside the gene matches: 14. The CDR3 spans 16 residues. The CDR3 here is CASSRLYIAGGGEQYF. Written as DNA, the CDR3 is TGTGCCAGCAGCCGGCTTTACATAGCGGGAGGAGGCGAGCAGTACTTC.

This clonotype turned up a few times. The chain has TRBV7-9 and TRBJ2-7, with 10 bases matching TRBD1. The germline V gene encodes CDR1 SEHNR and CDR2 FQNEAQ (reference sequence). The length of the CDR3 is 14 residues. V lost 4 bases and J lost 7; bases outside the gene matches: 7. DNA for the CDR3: TGTGCCAGCAGCTCGACAGGGGGCCTGGGGGAGCAGTACTTC. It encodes CASSSTGGLGEQYF.

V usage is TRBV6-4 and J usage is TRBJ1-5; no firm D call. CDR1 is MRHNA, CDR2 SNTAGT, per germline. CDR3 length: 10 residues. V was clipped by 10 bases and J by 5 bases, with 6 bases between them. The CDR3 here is CAIRDQPQHF. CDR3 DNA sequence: TGTGCCATTCGTGATCAGCCCCAGCATTTT.

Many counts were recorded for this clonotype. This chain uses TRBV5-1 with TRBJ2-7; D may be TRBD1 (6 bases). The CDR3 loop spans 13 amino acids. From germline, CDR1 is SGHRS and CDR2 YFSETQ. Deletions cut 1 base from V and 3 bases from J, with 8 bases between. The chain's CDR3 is CASSLTGNYEQYF. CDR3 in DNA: TGCGCCAGCAGCTTGACAGGGAACTACGAGCAGTACTTC. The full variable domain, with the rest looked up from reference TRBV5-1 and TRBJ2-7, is KAGVTQTPRYLIKTRGQQVTLSCSPISGHRSVSWYQQTPGQGLQFLFEYFSETQRNKGNFPGRFSGRQFSNSRSEMNVSTLELGDSALYLCASSLTGNYEQYFGPGTRLTVT.

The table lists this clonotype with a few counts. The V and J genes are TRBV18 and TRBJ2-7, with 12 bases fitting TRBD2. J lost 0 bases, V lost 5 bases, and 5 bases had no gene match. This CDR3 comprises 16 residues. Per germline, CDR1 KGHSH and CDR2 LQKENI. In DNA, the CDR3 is TGTGCCAGCTCAATAGGACTAGCGGGAAACTCCTACGAGCAGTACTTC. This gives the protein CASSIGLAGNSYEQYF.

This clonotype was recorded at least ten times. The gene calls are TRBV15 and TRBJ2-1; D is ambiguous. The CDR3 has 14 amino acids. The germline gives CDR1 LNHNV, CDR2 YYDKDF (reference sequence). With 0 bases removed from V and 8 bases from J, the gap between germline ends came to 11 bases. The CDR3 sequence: CATSRDFTQYEQFF. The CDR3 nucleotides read TGTGCCACCAGCAGAGATTTCACCCAGTATGAGCAGTTCTTC.

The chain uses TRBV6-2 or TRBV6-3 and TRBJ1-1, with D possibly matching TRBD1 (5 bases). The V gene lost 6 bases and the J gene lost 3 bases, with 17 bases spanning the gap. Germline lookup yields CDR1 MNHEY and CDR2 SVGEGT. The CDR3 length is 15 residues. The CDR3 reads CASSGGVLKDTEAFF. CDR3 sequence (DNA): TGTGCCAGCAGCGGGGGGGTTCTGAAGGACACTGAAGCTTTCTTT.

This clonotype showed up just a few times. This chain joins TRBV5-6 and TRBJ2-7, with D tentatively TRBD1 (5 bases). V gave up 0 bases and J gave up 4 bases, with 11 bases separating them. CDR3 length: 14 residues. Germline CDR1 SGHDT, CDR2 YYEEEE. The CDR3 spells CASSLATVSYEQYF. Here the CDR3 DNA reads TGTGCCAGCAGCTTGGCGACAGTTAGTTACGAGCAGTACTTC.

The DNA of the CDR3 is TGCGCCAGCAGGTACAGGGAGATTCCAAACTATGGCTACACCTTC. Translation gives CASRYREIPNYGYTF. The chain is built from TRBV5-1 and TRBJ1-2, with D perhaps matching TRBD1 (6 bases). The CDR3 extends over 15 amino acids. Per the germline V gene, CDR1 is SGHRS and CDR2 is YFSETQ. V was pared by 5 bases and J by 2 bases, with 16 bases between.

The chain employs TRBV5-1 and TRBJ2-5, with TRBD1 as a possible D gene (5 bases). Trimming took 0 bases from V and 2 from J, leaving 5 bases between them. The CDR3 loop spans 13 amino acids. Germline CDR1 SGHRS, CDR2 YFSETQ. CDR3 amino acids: CASSLGQQETQYF. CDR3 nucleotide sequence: TGCGCCAGCAGCTTGGGACAGCAAGAGACCCAGTACTTC.